Listed below are T cell receptor beta chains from one sample, sequenced in a study of post-analysis software for immune sequencing data. One entry per CDR3 protein, called by TCRdb with MiXCR from the PCR reads. The sample holds about 540,000 distinct CDR3 sequences; about a third are singletons and the top ten take approximately 6%. Material: blood. All receptors come from a girl aged 2 to 17 with multiple sclerosis. The CDR3 runs from the conserved cysteine through the conserved F or W. The order of the fields is V gene, D gene, CDR3 protein. A D gene is named only where the DNA matches it firmly.

v_call: TRBV5-1
d_call: -
cdr3_aa: CASSLATSGLDTQYF

v_call: TRBV20-1
d_call: TRBD1
cdr3_aa: CSARDGRTGNTGERFF

v_call: TRBV2
d_call: -
cdr3_aa: CASSPGDMNTEAFF

v_call: TRBV20-1
d_call: TRBD1
cdr3_aa: CSASEGASQPQHF

v_call: TRBV6-5
d_call: TRBD1
cdr3_aa: CASSPRRQGEKLFF

v_call: TRBV20-1
d_call: TRBD1
cdr3_aa: CSARTSTGDLSFDEQFF

v_call: TRBV7-9
d_call: -
cdr3_aa: CASSPPGGARKYF

v_call: TRBV28
d_call: TRBD1
cdr3_aa: CASSRERTGVREKLFF

v_call: TRBV12-3/TRBV12-4
d_call: -
cdr3_aa: CASSSGSNTEAFF

v_call: TRBV20-1
d_call: TRBD2
cdr3_aa: CSATRTSGHNEQFF

v_call: TRBV27
d_call: -
cdr3_aa: CASRPGSYTEAFF

v_call: TRBV3-1
d_call: TRBD2
cdr3_aa: CASSQDRSSGNEQFF

v_call: TRBV7-8
d_call: -
cdr3_aa: CASSPTRDFTYEQYF

v_call: TRBV29-1
d_call: TRBD1
cdr3_aa: CSVRDSPGGQPQHF

v_call: TRBV5-1
d_call: TRBD1
cdr3_aa: CASSLGQGLGNEQFF

v_call: TRBV28
d_call: TRBD2
cdr3_aa: CVSSYSLAGETQYF

v_call: TRBV6-5
d_call: -
cdr3_aa: CASSYSLTFTDTQYF

v_call: TRBV5-1
d_call: TRBD1
cdr3_aa: CASSPAPGQTTYEQYF

v_call: TRBV4-1
d_call: -
cdr3_aa: CASSQSRDFRKSSYNSPLHF

v_call: TRBV10-3
d_call: -
cdr3_aa: CAISRDSLSSYEQYF

v_call: TRBV3-1
d_call: -
cdr3_aa: CASSQVGETHEQFF

v_call: TRBV29-1
d_call: -
cdr3_aa: CSVERGQHGYTF

v_call: TRBV14
d_call: -
cdr3_aa: CASSQQGTETQYF

v_call: TRBV11-2
d_call: -
cdr3_aa: CASSLGVADFDEQYF

v_call: TRBV4-1
d_call: -
cdr3_aa: CASTRLGGVYGYTF

v_call: TRBV11-2
d_call: TRBD1
cdr3_aa: CASSVRSTGEETQYF

v_call: TRBV20-1
d_call: -
cdr3_aa: CSPPLPSQGLDNEQFF

v_call: TRBV12-3/TRBV12-4
d_call: -
cdr3_aa: CASSPPVGTYGYTF

v_call: TRBV6-5
d_call: TRBD1
cdr3_aa: CASRLTGDTGELFF

v_call: TRBV29-1
d_call: TRBD1
cdr3_aa: CSVPGQGNNEQFF

v_call: TRBV4-1
d_call: -
cdr3_aa: CASSRERTGSEQYF

v_call: TRBV9
d_call: TRBD2
cdr3_aa: CASSVAAGGSTDTQYF

v_call: TRBV6-6
d_call: TRBD1
cdr3_aa: CASCFSPGQGYEQYF

v_call: TRBV6-5
d_call: -
cdr3_aa: CASSRGGDYGYTF

v_call: TRBV12-3/TRBV12-4
d_call: TRBD1
cdr3_aa: CASTSWIRTGSGTEAFF

v_call: TRBV5-6
d_call: TRBD1
cdr3_aa: CASNGQGFSEAFF

v_call: TRBV20-1
d_call: TRBD1
cdr3_aa: CSALDRASYNSPLHF

v_call: TRBV15
d_call: -
cdr3_aa: CATSLASGEQFF

v_call: TRBV25-1
d_call: -
cdr3_aa: CASSEYSQRAYEQYF

v_call: TRBV5-1
d_call: -
cdr3_aa: CASSLGDTNPGNTIYF

v_call: TRBV20-1
d_call: TRBD1
cdr3_aa: CSAENGTASFSTF

v_call: TRBV3-1
d_call: -
cdr3_aa: CASSHRLGSGTDTQYF

v_call: TRBV6-1
d_call: TRBD1
cdr3_aa: CASTLSPLGQGAPIDGYTF